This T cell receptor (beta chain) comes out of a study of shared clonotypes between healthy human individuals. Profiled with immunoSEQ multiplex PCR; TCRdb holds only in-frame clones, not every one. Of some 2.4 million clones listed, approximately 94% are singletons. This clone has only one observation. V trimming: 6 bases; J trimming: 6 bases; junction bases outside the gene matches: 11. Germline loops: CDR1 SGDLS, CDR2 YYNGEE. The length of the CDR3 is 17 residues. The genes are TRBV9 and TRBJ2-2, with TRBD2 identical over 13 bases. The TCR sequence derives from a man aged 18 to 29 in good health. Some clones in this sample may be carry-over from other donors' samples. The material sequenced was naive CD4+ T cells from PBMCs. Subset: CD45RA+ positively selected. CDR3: CASTSFGLAGAAGELFF. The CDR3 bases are TGTGCCAGCACCTCCTTCGGACTAGCGGGAGCGGCCGGGGAGCTGTTTTTT.